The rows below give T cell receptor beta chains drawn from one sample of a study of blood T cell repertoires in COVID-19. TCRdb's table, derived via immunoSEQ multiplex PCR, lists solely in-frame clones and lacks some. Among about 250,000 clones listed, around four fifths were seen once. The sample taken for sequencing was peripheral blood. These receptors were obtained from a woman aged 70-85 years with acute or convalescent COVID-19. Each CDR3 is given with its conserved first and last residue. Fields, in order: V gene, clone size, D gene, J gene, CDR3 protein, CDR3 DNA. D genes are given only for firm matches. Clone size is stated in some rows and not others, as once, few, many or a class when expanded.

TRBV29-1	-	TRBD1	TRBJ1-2	CSAWGTGTPYGYTF	TGCAGCGCCTGGGGGACAGGGACTCCCTATGGCTACACCTTC
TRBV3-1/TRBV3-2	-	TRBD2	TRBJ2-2	CASSETTGTSGTGELFF	TGTGCCAGCAGCGAAACTACCGGGACTAGCGGTACCGGGGAGCTGTTTTTT
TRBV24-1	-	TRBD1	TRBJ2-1	CATSDFSDRGNDEQFF	TGTGCCACCAGTGATTTTTCGGACAGGGGGAATGATGAGCAGTTCTTC
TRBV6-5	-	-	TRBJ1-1	CASIPFTPNTEAFF	TGTGCCAGCATTCCGTTTACACCGAACACTGAAGCTTTCTTT
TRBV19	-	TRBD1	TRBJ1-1	CASRPGTGRGNTEAFF	TGTGCCAGTAGACCTGGGACAGGGCGGGGGAACACTGAAGCTTTCTTT
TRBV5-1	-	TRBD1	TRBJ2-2	CASRLETGHLGELFF	TGCGCCAGCAGACTCGAGACAGGGCATCTCGGGGAGCTGTTTTTT
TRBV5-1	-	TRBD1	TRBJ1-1	CASSLKTGGGAEAFF	TGCGCCAGCAGCTTAAAGACAGGGGGCGGAGCGGAAGCTTTCTTT
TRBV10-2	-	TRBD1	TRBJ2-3	CASSDPEDRGRDTQYF	TGCGCCAGCAGCGACCCCGAGGACAGGGGGCGAGATACGCAGTATTTT
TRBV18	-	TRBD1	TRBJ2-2	CASSSTGFNTGELFF	TGTGCCAGCTCATCGACAGGGTTTAACACCGGGGAGCTGTTTTTT
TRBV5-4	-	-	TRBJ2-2	CASSLDGTGELFF	TGTGCCAGCAGCTTGGACGGTACCGGGGAGCTGTTTTTT
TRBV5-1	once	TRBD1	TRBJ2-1	CASTTGASYNEQFF	TGCGCCAGTACAACAGGGGCCTCCTACAATGAGCAGTTCTTC
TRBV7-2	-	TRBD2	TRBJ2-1	CASSLWVPTSGENEQFF	TGTGCCAGCAGCTTATGGGTGCCGACTAGCGGGGAGAATGAGCAGTTCTTC
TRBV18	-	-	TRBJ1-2	CASSPGPDSNYGYTF	TGTGCCAGCTCACCCGGGCCCGACAGTAACTATGGCTACACCTTC
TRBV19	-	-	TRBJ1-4	CASSIGPGITNEKLFF	TGTGCCAGTAGTATAGGACCCGGGATCACTAATGAAAAACTGTTTTTT
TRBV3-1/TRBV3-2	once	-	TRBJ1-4	CASSQFVGSEPTNEKLFF	TGTGCCAGCAGCCAATTTGTGGGGAGCGAACCAACTAATGAAAAACTGTTTTTT
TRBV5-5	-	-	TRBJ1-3	CASRPLSYGNTIYF	TGTGCCAGCAGGCCTTTGAGCTATGGAAACACCATATATTTT
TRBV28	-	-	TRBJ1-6	CATLGANLRNSPLHF	TGTGCCACCTTGGGGGCCAACCTTCGAAATTCACCCCTCCACTTT
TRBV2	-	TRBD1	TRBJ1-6	CASSRQGRTLHF	TGTGCCAGCAGTAGACAGGGGAGAACCCTCCACTTT
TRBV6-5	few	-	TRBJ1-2	CASSYEAHYGYTF	TGTGCCAGCAGTTACGAAGCCCATTATGGCTACACCTTC
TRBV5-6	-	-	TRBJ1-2	CASSLRAGVYGYTF	TGTGCCAGCAGCTTGCGGGCAGGGGTCTATGGCTACACCTTC
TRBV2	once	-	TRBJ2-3	CAQGGGVYTDTQYF	TGTGCCCAAGGGGGGGGAGTATACACAGATACGCAGTATTTT
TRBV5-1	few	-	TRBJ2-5	CASSLGGGGRGETQYF	TGCGCCAGCAGCTTGGGGGGCGGGGGCCGAGGGGAGACCCAGTACTTC
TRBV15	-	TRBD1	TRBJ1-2	CATSRDLGQGHGYTF	TGTGCCACCAGCAGAGATCTGGGACAGGGTCATGGCTACACCTTC
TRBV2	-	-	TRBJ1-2	CASKMAFLPGNGYTF	TGTGCCAGCAAGATGGCTTTCCTCCCGGGGAATGGCTACACCTTC
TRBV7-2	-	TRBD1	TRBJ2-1	CASSPAPDRARRSYNEQFF	TGTGCCAGCAGCCCCGCCCCCGACAGGGCTCGGAGGTCCTACAATGAGCAGTTCTTC
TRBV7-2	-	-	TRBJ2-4	CASSLRGGNIQYF	TGTGCCAGCAGCTTAAGAGGGGGAAACATTCAGTACTTC
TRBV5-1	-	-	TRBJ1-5	CASSLLGGQPQHF	TGCGCCAGCAGCTTGTTGGGGGGTCAGCCCCAGCATTTT
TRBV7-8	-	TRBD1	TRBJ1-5	CASSLVTGGRNQPQHF	TGTGCCAGCAGCTTAGTTACAGGGGGGCGCAATCAGCCCCAGCATTTT
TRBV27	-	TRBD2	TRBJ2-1	CASRLAGDVYNEQFF	TGTGCCAGCAGATTAGCGGGGGACGTATACAATGAGCAGTTCTTC
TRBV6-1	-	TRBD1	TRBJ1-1	CASSAPGQGMNTEAFF	TGTGCCAGCAGTGCTCCGGGACAGGGAATGAACACTGAAGCTTTCTTT
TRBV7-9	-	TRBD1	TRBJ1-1	CASSPRTGVNTEAFF	TGTGCCAGCAGTCCCAGGACAGGGGTGAACACTGAAGCTTTCTTT
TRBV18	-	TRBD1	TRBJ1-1	CASSLGQGSSEAFF	TGTGCCAGCTCACTAGGACAGGGAAGCTCTGAAGCTTTCTTT
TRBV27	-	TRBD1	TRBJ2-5	CASSPGTGGQETQYF	TGTGCCAGCAGTCCCGGGACAGGGGGACAAGAGACCCAGTACTTC
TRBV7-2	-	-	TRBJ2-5	CASSPQGRETQYF	TGTGCCAGCAGCCCACAGGGAAGAGAGACCCAGTACTTC
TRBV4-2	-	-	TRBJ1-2	CASSQERRDYGYTF	TGTGCCAGCAGCCAAGAAAGACGGGACTATGGCTACACCTTC
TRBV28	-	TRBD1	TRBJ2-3	CASSFSGTGLDTQYF	TGTGCCAGCAGTTTCTCCGGGACAGGGCTAGATACGCAGTATTTT
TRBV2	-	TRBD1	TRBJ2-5	CASSTGGEETQYF	TGTGCCAGCAGTACAGGGGGCGAAGAGACCCAGTACTTC
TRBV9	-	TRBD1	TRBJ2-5	CASSVGTGGKETQYF	TGTGCCAGCAGCGTCGGGACAGGGGGGAAAGAGACCCAGTACTTC
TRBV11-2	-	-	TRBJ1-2	CASSPLAGVGSNNYGYTF	TGTGCCAGCAGCCCCCTGGCAGGGGTCGGTTCAAATAACTATGGCTACACCTTC
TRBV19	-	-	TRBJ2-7	CASSRSTGTYEQYF	TGTGCCAGTAGTAGGTCGACAGGTACCTACGAGCAGTACTTC
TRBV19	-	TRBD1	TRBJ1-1	CASRRQGARGTEAFF	TGTGCCAGTCGCCGGCAGGGGGCGAGGGGCACTGAAGCTTTCTTT